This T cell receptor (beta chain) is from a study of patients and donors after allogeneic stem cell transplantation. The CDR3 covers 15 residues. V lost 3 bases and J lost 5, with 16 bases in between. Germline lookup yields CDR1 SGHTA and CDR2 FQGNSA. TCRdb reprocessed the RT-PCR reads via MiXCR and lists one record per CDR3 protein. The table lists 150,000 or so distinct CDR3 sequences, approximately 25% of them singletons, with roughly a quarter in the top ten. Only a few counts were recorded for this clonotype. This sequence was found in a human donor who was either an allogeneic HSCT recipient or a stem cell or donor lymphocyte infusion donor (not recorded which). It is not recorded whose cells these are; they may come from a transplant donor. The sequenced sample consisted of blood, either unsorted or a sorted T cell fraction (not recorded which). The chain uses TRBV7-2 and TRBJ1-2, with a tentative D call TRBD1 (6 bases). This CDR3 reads CASSLAGHLGYGYTF. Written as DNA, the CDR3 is TGTGCCAGCAGCTTGGCGGGACACCTGGGGTATGGCTACACCTTC.